These 32 T cell receptor beta chains came from one sample sequenced in a study of T cell responses to AZD1222 COVID-19 vaccine. Clones were sequenced by immunoSEQ multiplex PCR, and TCRdb holds only the in-frame ones, with some missing. The sample has some 150,000 clones, about 87% seen once; the top ten hold approximately 4%. Sequencing was performed on peripheral blood, taken 28 days after the second dose of the MenACWY control vaccine. Source of these receptors: an adult who received the MenACWY meningococcal vaccine as a control.

The chain links TRBV7-8 to TRBJ2-7; 7 positions agree with TRBD2. The J segment lost 0 bases and the V segment lost 4 bases, leaving 6 bases of the junction unmatched. Germline-derived CDR1 and CDR2 are SGHVS and FQNEAQ. The CDR3 sequence is 15 residues long. The CDR3 DNA is TGTGCCAGCAGCTCCCTAGCGGTGAGCTCCTACGAGCAGTACTTC. It translates to CASSSLAVSSYEQYF. The full variable domain, completed using reference TRBV7-8 and TRBJ2-7, is GAGVSQSPRYKVAKRGQDVALRCDPISGHVSLFWYQQALGQGPEFLTYFQNEAQLDKSGLPSDRFFAERPEGSVSTLKIQRTQQEDSAVYLCASSSLAVSSYEQYFGPGTRLTVT.

This chain connects TRBV27 to TRBJ2-7; D could derive from TRBD1 or TRBD2 (7 bases each). V lost 3 bases and J lost 0, with 15 bases in between. Germline V gives CDR1 MNHEY, CDR2 SMNVEV (reference sequence). The CDR3 runs 16 residues. CDR3 bases: TGTGCCAGCAGTTTTCGAAGCGGGACAGACTCCTACGAGCAGTACTTC. Translating gives CASSFRSGTDSYEQYF.

The chain joins TRBV10-1 to TRBJ2-3; D is possibly TRBD2 (5 bases). V was cut by 3 bases and J by 8 bases, with 21 bases left in between. Germline lookup yields CDR1 WNHNN and CDR2 SYGVQD (reference sequence). This CDR3 contains 16 residues. CDR3 sequence: CASSEEGMGQRVTQYF. DNA of the CDR3: TGCGCCAGCAGTGAAGAGGGAATGGGCCAAAGAGTTACGCAGTATTTT.

The chain carries TRBV23-1 and TRBJ2-2, with unresolved D. TRBV23-1 has ORF status, its function being uncertain. There are 12 residues in the CDR3. The V end lost 10 bases, the J end lost 3 bases, and 9 bases lay between the germline ends. This chain's CDR3 is CATPVDTGELFF. CDR3 nucleotide sequence: TGCGCCACCCCCGTGGACACCGGGGAGCTGTTTTTT.

CDR3 region: CASSSGQPSYEQYF. The CDR3 coding sequence is TGTGCCAGCAGCTCGGGACAGCCAAGCTACGAGCAGTACTTC. The chain joins TRBV13 to TRBJ2-7, with 7 bases fitting TRBD1. The CDR3 runs to 14 residues. Unmatched junction bases numbered 6, after V lost 4 bases and J lost 3 bases. From germline, CDR1 is PRHDT and CDR2 FYEKMQ (reference sequence).

This chain links TRBV10-3 with TRBJ1-3, with D hard to call. Per germline, CDR1 ENHRY and CDR2 SYGVKD. CDR3 length equals 14 residues. The V and J ends lost 4 bases and 0 bases respectively, with 7 bases between them. CDR3 amino acids: CAISALGSGNTIYF. The CDR3 bases are TGTGCCATCAGTGCTTTAGGCTCTGGAAACACCATATATTTT.

This clone was counted once. This rearrangement joins TRBV15 to TRBJ1-5, with D uncertain. The CDR3 spans 15 residues. Between the trimmed V and J ends, which lost 0 bases and 5 bases, there was a span of 11 bases. Germline V gene data show CDR1 as LNHNV and CDR2 as YYDKDF (reference sequence). CDR3: CATSRDGQRYQPQHF. The CDR3 DNA is TGTGCCACCAGCAGAGATGGGCAGCGCTATCAGCCCCAGCATTTT.

The chain is built from TRBV11-2 and TRBJ2-3; either TRBD1 or TRBD2 may supply D (5 bases each). The CDR3 sequence is 14 residues long. Germline lookup yields CDR1 SGHAT and CDR2 FQNNGV. Trimming cost V 7 bases and J 2 bases, with 13 bases left between them. The CDR3 bases are TGTGCCAGCATCCGGGACGGATACACAGATACGCAGTATTTT. Its protein product is CASIRDGYTDTQYF.

In this sample, this clone turned up once. The chain couples TRBV29-1 to TRBJ1-5; tentative D call: TRBD1 (5 bases). Between the trimmed V and J ends, which lost 4 bases and 0 bases, there was a span of 13 bases. Per germline, CDR1 SQVTM and CDR2 ANQGSEA. The CDR3 consists of 15 residues. This CDR3 reads CSVGLTDNSNQPQHF. The CDR3 DNA is TGCAGCGTTGGGCTGACGGACAATAGCAATCAGCCCCAGCATTTT.

The rearrangement joins TRBV4-2 to TRBJ1-2, with TRBD1 matching over 8 bases. V shed 2 bases and J 4 bases; nucleotides not matched to a gene: 6. This CDR3 is 15 amino acids long. The germline V gene has CDR1 LGHNA and CDR2 YNFKEQ. The CDR3 coding sequence is TGTGCCAGCAGCCAAACCCTACAGGGGGGCTATGGCTACACCTTC. It is translated as CASSQTLQGGYGYTF.

This clone turned up a few times. The chain couples TRBV5-5 to TRBJ1-4; the D is unclear. Germline CDR1 reads SGHKS; CDR2 reads YYEKEE (reference sequence). The CDR3 is 14 residues long. V lost 1 base to trimming and J lost 4 bases, with 8 bases between them. DNA of the CDR3: TGTGCCAGCAGCTTGTCGGGTGGTAATGAAAAACTGTTTTTT. Amino acids: CASSLSGGNEKLFF.

The V call is TRBV5-6, the J call TRBJ2-2; D unclear. The CDR3 spans 15 residues. The germline CDR1 and CDR2 sequences are SGHDT and YYEEEE. V dropped 4 bases and J dropped 2 bases, with 12 bases sitting between them. CDR3 nucleotide sequence: TGTGCCAGCAGCCTAGGACGCGGCAACACCGGGGAGCTGTTTTTT. Its translation is CASSLGRGNTGELFF.

The rearrangement links TRBV4-3 to TRBJ1-1; D is possibly TRBD1 (5 bases). V lost 0 bases to trimming and J lost 2 bases, with 10 bases between them. CDR3 length equals 15 residues. CDR1 LGHNA and CDR2 YSLEER come from the germline V gene. The DNA of the CDR3 is TGCGCCAGCAGCCAAGATGGGGCCAAAAACACTGAAGCTTTCTTT. Residues: CASSQDGAKNTEAFF.

This clone showed up just a few times. The chain joins TRBV2 to TRBJ1-6, with D hard to call. This CDR3 has 15 residues. Looked up from germline, CDR1 is SNHLY and CDR2 is FYNNEI. Trimming left V 8 bases short and J 4 bases short, with 15 bases between. CDR3 nucleotides: TGTGCCAGCGACGTAATGAGCGGATATAATTCACCCCTCCACTTT. Its translation is CASDVMSGYNSPLHF.

J is TRBJ1-5 and V is TRBV30; 7 nucleotides agree with TRBD1. CDR1 is GTSNPN, CDR2 SVGIG, per germline (reference sequence). The CDR3 runs 15 residues. V shed 5 bases, J shed 0 bases, and the junction held 7 bases outside the gene matches. The CDR3 reads CAWDTGVASNQPQHF. The CDR3 region has the DNA TGTGCCTGGGATACAGGGGTTGCTAGCAATCAGCCCCAGCATTTT. The full variable domain, its missing parts supplied by reference TRBV30 and TRBJ1-5, is SQTIHQWPATLVQPVGSPLSLECTVEGTSNPNLYWYRQAAGRGLQLLFYSVGIGQISSEVPQNLSASRPQDRQFILSSKKLLLSDSGFYLCAWDTGVASNQPQHFGDGTRLSIL.

A single count supports this clone. V is TRBV18 and J is TRBJ1-4; a possible D gene is TRBD1 (6 bases). The CDR3 is 14 amino acids. Germline assignment: CDR1 KGHSH and CDR2 LQKENI. Between the trimmed V and J ends, which lost 2 bases and 4 bases, there was a span of 8 bases. CDR3 in amino acids: CASSPGGLNEKLFF. In DNA, the CDR3 is TGTGCCAGCTCACCAGGGGGGCTTAATGAAAAACTGTTTTTT.

The rearrangement uses TRBV24-1 and TRBJ2-5; D is possibly TRBD1 (6 bases). Deletions cut 5 bases from V and 3 bases from J, with 12 bases between. There are 14 residues in the CDR3. Germline V gene sequence: CDR1 KGHDR, CDR2 SFDVKD. CDR3 sequence reads: CATSGRGSEETQYF. The DNA of the CDR3 is TGTGCCACCAGTGGCAGGGGCAGTGAAGAGACCCAGTACTTC.

V usage is TRBV4-3 and J usage is TRBJ1-6; D remains ambiguous. In germline, CDR1 is LGHNA, CDR2 YSLEER. Trimming stripped 0 bases from V and 3 bases from J, with 6 bases between. The CDR3 is made up of 15 amino acids. CDR3 in amino acids: CASSQDPDYNSPLHF. CDR3 nucleotides: TGCGCCAGCAGCCAAGATCCAGACTATAATTCACCCCTCCACTTT.

J is TRBJ1-1 and V is TRBV28, with D possibly TRBD1 on 6 matching bases. CDR1 MDHEN and CDR2 SYDVKM come from the germline V gene. Trimming stripped 4 bases from V and 1 base from J, with 13 bases between. The CDR3 is made up of 15 amino acids. The CDR3 bases are TGTGCCAGCAGTTCGGGGGGCGCTGGGAACACTGAAGCTTTCTTT. Protein: CASSSGGAGNTEAFF. Looking up the rest from reference TRBV28 and TRBJ1-1 gives the full variable domain: DVKVTQSSRYLVKRTGEKVFLECVQDMDHENMFWYRQDPGLGLRLIYFSYDVKMKEKGDIPEGYSVSREKKERFSLILESASTNQTSMYLCASSSGGAGNTEAFFGQGTRLTVV.

The J gene is TRBJ2-6, the V gene TRBV19; unclear D gene. The CDR3 extends over 12 amino acids. The germline V and J ends were trimmed by 6 bases and 6 bases, with 6 bases remaining between them. Germline values: CDR1 LNHDA, CDR2 SQIVND (reference sequence). The CDR3 DNA follows: TGTGCCAGTAGAGTCTCGGCCAACGTCCTGACTTTC. This codes for CASRVSANVLTF.

The chain uses TRBV6-5 and TRBJ2-5, with TRBD2 identical over 12 bases. Germline lookup yields CDR1 MNHEY and CDR2 SVGAGI. The CDR3 sequence is 13 residues long. V lost 8 bases to trimming and J lost 5 bases; unmatched junction nucleotides: 3. CDR3 region: CASGLAGGETQYF. The DNA of the CDR3 is TGTGCCAGCGGTCTAGCGGGAGGGGAGACCCAGTACTTC.

This chain joins TRBV11-3 and TRBJ1-1; D is uncertain. Germline-derived CDR1 and CDR2 are SGHNT and YENEEA. V was cut by 4 bases and J by 1 base, with 4 bases left in between. The CDR3 runs 12 residues. The CDR3 sequence: CASSSGNTEAFF. In DNA, the CDR3 is TGTGCCAGCAGCTCGGGGAACACTGAAGCTTTCTTT.

There are a few counts of this clone. The chain carries TRBV18 and TRBJ1-3; tentatively, D is TRBD1 (6 bases). Trimming stripped 2 bases from V and 2 bases from J, with 13 bases between. The CDR3 runs to 16 residues. Per germline, CDR1 KGHSH and CDR2 LQKENI. CDR3 amino acids: CASSPDLGATGNTIYF. In DNA, the CDR3 is TGTGCCAGCTCACCAGATTTGGGGGCAACTGGAAACACCATATATTTT.

V and J are TRBV5-1 and TRBJ2-1; 15 positions match TRBD2. The J segment lost 8 bases and the V segment lost 4 bases, leaving 7 bases of the junction unmatched. The germline gives CDR1 SGHRS, CDR2 YFSETQ. The CDR3 extends over 16 amino acids. CDR3 DNA sequence: TGCGCCAGCAGCCCGGGACTAGCGGGAGGAATCGATGAGCAGTTCTTC. Protein: CASSPGLAGGIDEQFF.

J is TRBJ1-2 and V is TRBV2; 9 positions agree with TRBD1. Germline V lookup: CDR1 SNHLY, CDR2 FYNNEI. The J segment lost 6 bases and the V segment lost 2 bases, leaving 4 bases of the junction unmatched. This CDR3 contains 14 residues. The CDR3 here is CASSENRGLDGYTF. In DNA form, the CDR3 reads TGTGCCAGCAGTGAAAACAGGGGGCTCGATGGCTACACCTTC.

J is TRBJ2-4 and V is TRBV3-1 (or the pseudogene TRBV3-2); 7 bases line up with TRBD1. V was pared by 2 bases and J by 8 bases, with 6 bases of the junction left unmatched. CDR3 length: 14 amino acids. The V gene's germline CDR1 is LGHDT and CDR2 YNNKEL (reference sequence). The CDR3 is CASSQIDRVDIQYF. The CDR3 DNA reads as TGTGCCAGCAGCCAAATCGACAGGGTGGACATTCAGTACTTC.

The chain recombines TRBV27 with TRBJ1-1; 10 bases agree with TRBD1. Germline V CDR1 and CDR2: MNHEY, SMNVEV (reference sequence). The V and J ends lost 11 bases and 4 bases, in that order; junction bases with no gene match: 4. CDR3 length: 12 residues. The DNA for the CDR3 is TGTGCCGTAAGGACAGGGGGCACTGAAGCTTTCTTT. Amino acids: CAVRTGGTEAFF.

The chain recombines TRBV9 with TRBJ2-5, with a tentative D call TRBD1 (6 bases). The V end lost 0 bases, the J end lost 5 bases, and 11 bases lay between the germline ends. The CDR3 runs 14 residues. Germline loops: CDR1 SGDLS, CDR2 YYNGEE. The CDR3 sequence: CASSVGSGDETQYF. The CDR3 DNA sequence: TGTGCCAGCAGCGTAGGGTCAGGGGATGAGACCCAGTACTTC.

The CDR3 here is CASSHGQGNIQYF. Written as DNA, the CDR3 is TGTGCCAGCAGCCACGGACAGGGAAACATTCAGTACTTC. The chain uses TRBV3-1 (or the pseudogene TRBV3-2) and TRBJ2-4; TRBD1 agrees at 8 bases. Germline lookup yields CDR1 LGHDT and CDR2 YNNKEL (reference sequence). The CDR3 runs 13 residues. The V segment lost 3 bases and the J segment 6 bases; nucleotides outside the gene matches: 1.

The J gene is TRBJ2-7, the V gene TRBV6-2 or TRBV6-3, with TRBD1 matching over 7 bases. In germline, CDR1 is MNHEY, CDR2 SVGEGT. Trimming cost V 7 bases and J 5 bases; bases outside gene matches: 8. The CDR3 spans 13 residues. This CDR3 is CASTPDRANEQYF. CDR3 nucleotides: TGTGCCAGCACCCCAGACAGGGCCAACGAGCAGTACTTC.

The V call is TRBV27, the J call TRBJ1-1, with D unclear. The CDR3 is 15 residues long. V lost 5 bases to trimming and J lost 1 base, with 14 bases between them. CDR1 MNHEY and CDR2 SMNVEV come from the germline V gene (reference sequence). The CDR3 loop reads CASSIRSGWNTEAFF. In nucleotides, the CDR3 is TGTGCCAGCAGTATTCGGTCGGGATGGAACACTGAAGCTTTCTTT.

The chain combines TRBV6-1 with TRBJ1-4, with 7 nucleotides matching TRBD1. Germline CDR1 and CDR2: MNHNS and SASEGT. Germline trimming cut 3 bases from V and 7 bases from J; bases unmatched to any gene: 2. The CDR3 spans 13 residues. CDR3 residues: CASSDDRVEKLFF. For the CDR3, the DNA is TGTGCCAGCAGTGATGACAGGGTTGAAAAACTGTTTTTT.